This T cell receptor (beta chain) derives from a study of T cell responses to AZD1222 COVID-19 vaccine. Study-wide results and caveats: Increases in Spike-specific TCR breadth and depth were seen after two AZD1222 doses. There were mostly white British donors and more females than males, and clonal diversity was possibly underestimated. Within unmutated variant regions lay the reported targets of nearly half of spike-specific TCRs. CD4 TCRs covered the whole spike, strongest at regions 160-218 and 743-854.

A remark on this clone: The antigen remains undetermined.

Method: immunoSEQ multiplex PCR; TCRdb's copy keeps in-frame clones and lacks some. The repertoire holds under 200,000 clones, with around 93% as singletons. The CDR3 is 13 residues long. Trimming cost V 4 bases and J 7 bases, with 14 bases left between them. Germline V lookup: CDR1 LNHDA, CDR2 SQIVND (reference sequence). The J gene is TRBJ2-7, the V gene TRBV19; D uncertain. Sample: peripheral blood, taken on day 0 of AZD1222 vaccination. The receptor was derived from an adult in good health. DNA of the CDR3: TGTGCCAGTAGTACTATCCTGATGGATGAGCAGTACTTC. Translation: CASSTILMDEQYF.